The rows below give T cell receptor beta chains drawn from one sample of a study of blood T cell repertoires in COVID-19. Assay used: immunoSEQ multiplex PCR; TCRdb lists only in-frame clones, some missing. The data hold 300,000 to 400,000 clones, with about 87% observed a single time. Sequencing was performed on peripheral blood. These receptors were collected from a woman between 45 and 60 years old who had recovered from COVID-19. Both conserved end residues are part of each CDR3. The D gene is left open where the match is weak. For some rows the clone size is stated as once, few or many, or as a class when expanded; others skip it.

NA	NA	TRBV7-6	TRBJ2-7	TGTGCCAGCAGCTCCCCCGGGACACCATACGAGCAGTACTTC	CASSSPGTPYEQYF
NA	NA	TRBV18	TRBJ1-2	TGTGCCAGCTCACCATCGGGAAGAAAGGGTAATGGCTACACCTTC	CASSPSGRKGNGYTF
NA	NA	TRBV19	TRBJ1-5	TGTGCCCGAAAGCTCAGGGGACCAAATCAGCCCCAGCATTTT	CARKLRGPNQPQHF
TRBD1	NA	TRBV11-2	TRBJ1-5	TGTGCCAGCAGCCTCCAAGGACAGGGCAGCCAGCCCCAGCATTTT	CASSLQGQGSQPQHF
NA	NA	TRBV5-1	TRBJ2-5	TGCGCCAGCAGCTTCTCACTATCTTCGGAGACCCAGTACTTC	CASSFSLSSETQYF
TRBD1	once	TRBV6-5	TRBJ1-2	TGTGCCAGCAGTTCCTCCCGGCGGACAGGGAGGGAAGGCTACACCTTC	CASSSSRRTGREGYTF
TRBD2	NA	TRBV9	TRBJ2-3	TGTGCCAGCAGCCCAAGCGGGAGTAGCACAGATACGCAGTATTTT	CASSPSGSSTDTQYF
TRBD1	NA	TRBV25-1	TRBJ2-6	TGTGCCAGCAGTGAATCCAGGGGGAGTGCTCTCTTAGACGTCCTGACTTTC	CASSESRGSALLDVLTF
NA	once	TRBV12-3/TRBV12-4	TRBJ2-7	TGTGCCAGCAGCATGACAAGGCTAGAGCAGTACTTC	CASSMTRLEQYF
TRBD1	NA	TRBV3-1/TRBV3-2	TRBJ2-5	TGTGCCAGCAGCCACTATGGACAGGGGGAGACCCAGTACTTC	CASSHYGQGETQYF